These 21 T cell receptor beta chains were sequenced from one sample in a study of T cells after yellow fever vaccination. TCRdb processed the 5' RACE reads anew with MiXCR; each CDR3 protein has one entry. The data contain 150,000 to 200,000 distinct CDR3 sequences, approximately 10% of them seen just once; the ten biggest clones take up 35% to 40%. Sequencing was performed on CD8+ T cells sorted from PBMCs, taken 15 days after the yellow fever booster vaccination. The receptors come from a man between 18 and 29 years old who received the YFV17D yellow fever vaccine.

The CDR3 sequence: CTSYTGGDYGYTF. The CDR3 coding sequence is TGCACCAGCTACACAGGGGGGGACTATGGCTACACCTTC. The chain has TRBV20-1 and TRBJ1-2, with 8 nucleotides matching TRBD1. This CDR3 has 13 amino acids. Germline V lookup: CDR1 DFQATT, CDR2 SNEGSKA (reference sequence).

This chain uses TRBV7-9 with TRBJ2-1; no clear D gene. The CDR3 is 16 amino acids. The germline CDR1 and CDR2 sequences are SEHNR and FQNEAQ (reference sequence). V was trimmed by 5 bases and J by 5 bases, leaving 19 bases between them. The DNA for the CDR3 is TGTGCCAGCAGCACCCCATCGGGCCGGGTGAACAATGAGCAGTTCTTC. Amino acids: CASSTPSGRVNNEQFF. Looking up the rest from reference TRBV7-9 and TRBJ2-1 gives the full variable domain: DTGVSQNPRHKITKRGQNVTFRCDPISEHNRLYWYRQTLGQGPEFLTYFQNEAQLEKSRLLSDRFSAERPKGSFSTLEIQRTEQGDSAMYLCASSTPSGRVNNEQFFGPGTRLTVL.

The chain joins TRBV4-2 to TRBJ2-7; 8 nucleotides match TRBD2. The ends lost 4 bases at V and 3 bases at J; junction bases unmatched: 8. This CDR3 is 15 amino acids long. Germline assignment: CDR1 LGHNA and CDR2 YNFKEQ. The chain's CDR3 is CASSLETSGGYEQYF. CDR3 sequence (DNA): TGTGCCAGCAGCCTAGAGACCAGCGGGGGCTACGAGCAGTACTTC.

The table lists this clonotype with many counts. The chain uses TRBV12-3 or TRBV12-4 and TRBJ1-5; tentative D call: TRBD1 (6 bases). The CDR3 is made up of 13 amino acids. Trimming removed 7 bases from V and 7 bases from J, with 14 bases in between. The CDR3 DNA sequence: TGTGCCAGCATCCAGGGGAATGAACAGCCCCAGCATTTT. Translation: CASIQGNEQPQHF.

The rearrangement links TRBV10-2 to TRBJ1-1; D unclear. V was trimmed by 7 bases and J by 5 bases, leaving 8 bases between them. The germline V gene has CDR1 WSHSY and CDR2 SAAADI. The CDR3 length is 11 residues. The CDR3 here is CASTMGTEAFF. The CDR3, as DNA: TGCGCCAGCACCATGGGAACTGAAGCTTTCTTT.

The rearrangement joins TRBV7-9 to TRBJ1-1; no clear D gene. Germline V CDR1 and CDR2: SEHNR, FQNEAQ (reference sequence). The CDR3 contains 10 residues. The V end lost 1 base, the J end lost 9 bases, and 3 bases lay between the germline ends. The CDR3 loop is CASSLDKAFF. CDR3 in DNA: TGTGCCAGCAGCTTAGACAAAGCTTTCTTT.

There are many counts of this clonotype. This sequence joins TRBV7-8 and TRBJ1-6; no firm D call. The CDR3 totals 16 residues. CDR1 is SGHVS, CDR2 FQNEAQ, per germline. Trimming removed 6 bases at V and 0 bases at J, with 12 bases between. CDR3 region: CASRPVPSSYNSPLHF. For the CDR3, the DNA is TGTGCCAGCAGACCCGTCCCGAGCTCCTATAATTCACCCCTCCACTTT. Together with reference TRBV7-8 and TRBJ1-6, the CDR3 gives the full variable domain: GAGVSQSPRYKVAKRGQDVALRCDPISGHVSLFWYQQALGQGPEFLTYFQNEAQLDKSGLPSDRFFAERPEGSVSTLKIQRTQQEDSAVYLCASRPVPSSYNSPLHFGNGTRLTVT.

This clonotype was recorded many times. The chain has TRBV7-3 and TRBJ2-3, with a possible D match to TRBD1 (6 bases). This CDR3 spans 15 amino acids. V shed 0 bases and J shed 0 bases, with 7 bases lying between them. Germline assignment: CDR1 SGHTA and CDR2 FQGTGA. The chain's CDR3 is CASSLTGGSTDTQYF. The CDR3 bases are TGTGCCAGCAGCTTAACAGGGGGAAGCACAGATACGCAGTATTTT.

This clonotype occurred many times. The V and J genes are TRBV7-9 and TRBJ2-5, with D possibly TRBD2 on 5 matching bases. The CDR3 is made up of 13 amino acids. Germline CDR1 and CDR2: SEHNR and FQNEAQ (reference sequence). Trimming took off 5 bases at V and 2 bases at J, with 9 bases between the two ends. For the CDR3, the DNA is TGTGCCAGCAGCCCCCCGGGGCAAGAGACCCAGTACTTC. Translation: CASSPPGQETQYF. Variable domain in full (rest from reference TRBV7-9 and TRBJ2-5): DTGVSQNPRHKITKRGQNVTFRCDPISEHNRLYWYRQTLGQGPEFLTYFQNEAQLEKSRLLSDRFSAERPKGSFSTLEIQRTEQGDSAMYLCASSPPGQETQYFGPGTRLLVL.

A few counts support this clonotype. CDR3 nucleotide sequence: TGTGCCAGCAGCTCAAGGGCAGGGATGACAGATACGCAGTATTTT. Translation gives CASSSRAGMTDTQYF. The chain links TRBV11-2 to TRBJ2-3; tentative D call: TRBD1 (5 bases). V was clipped by 4 bases and J by 3 bases, with 14 bases between them. The length of the CDR3 is 15 residues. The germline gives CDR1 SGHAT, CDR2 FQNNGV.

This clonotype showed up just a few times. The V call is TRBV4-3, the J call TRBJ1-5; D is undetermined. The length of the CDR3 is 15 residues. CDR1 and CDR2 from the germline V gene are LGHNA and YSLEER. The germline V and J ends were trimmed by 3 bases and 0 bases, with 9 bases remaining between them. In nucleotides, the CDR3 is TGCGCCAGCAGCCAGGGTCTGGGTAGCAATCAGCCCCAGCATTTT. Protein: CASSQGLGSNQPQHF.

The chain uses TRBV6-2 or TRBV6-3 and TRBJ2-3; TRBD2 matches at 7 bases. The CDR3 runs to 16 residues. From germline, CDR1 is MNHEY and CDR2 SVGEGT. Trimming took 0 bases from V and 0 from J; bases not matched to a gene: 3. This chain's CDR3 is CASSYSILASTDTQYF. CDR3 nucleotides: TGTGCCAGCAGTTACTCGATACTAGCGAGCACAGATACGCAGTATTTT.

CDR3 protein: CASSLFGGGGNEQFF. CDR3 DNA: TGTGCCAGCAGTTTATTTGGCGGGGGGGGCAATGAGCAGTTCTTC. V is TRBV27 and J is TRBJ2-1; 9 bases map to TRBD2. The trim removed 1 base at V and 6 bases at J, leaving 4 bases unmatched. The germline V gene has CDR1 MNHEY and CDR2 SMNVEV (reference sequence). The length of the CDR3 is 15 residues.

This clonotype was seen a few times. CDR3 residues: CASSRDSGELFF. The CDR3 nucleotides read TGTGCCAGCAGCAGAGATTCCGGGGAGCTGTTTTTT. V gene TRBV7-9 combines with J gene TRBJ2-2; D gene uncertain. Germline V gives CDR1 SEHNR, CDR2 FQNEAQ (reference sequence). The CDR3 has 12 residues. V lost 5 bases and J 6 bases, leaving 7 bases between the germline ends.

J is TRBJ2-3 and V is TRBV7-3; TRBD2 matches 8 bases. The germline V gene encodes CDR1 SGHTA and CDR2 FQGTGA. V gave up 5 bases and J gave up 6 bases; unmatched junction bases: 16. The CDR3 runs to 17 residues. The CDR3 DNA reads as TGTGCCAGCAGCGCCGCGGAGCGGGGGACTCCGTGGGATACGCAGTATTTT. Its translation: CASSAAERGTPWDTQYF. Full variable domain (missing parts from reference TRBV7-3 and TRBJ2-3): GAGVSQTPSNKVTEKGKYVELRCDPISGHTALYWYRQSLGQGPEFLIYFQGTGAADDSGLPNDRFFAVRPEGSVSTLKIQRTERGDSAVYLCASSAAERGTPWDTQYFGPGTRLTVL.

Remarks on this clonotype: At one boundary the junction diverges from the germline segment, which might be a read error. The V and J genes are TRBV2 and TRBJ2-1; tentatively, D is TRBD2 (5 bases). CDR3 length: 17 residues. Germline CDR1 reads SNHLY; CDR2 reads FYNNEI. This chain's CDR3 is CASSETQWRLVYDEQFF. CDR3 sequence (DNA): TGTGCCAGCAGTGAAACCCAATGGAGGCTAGTCTACGATGAGCAGTTCTTC. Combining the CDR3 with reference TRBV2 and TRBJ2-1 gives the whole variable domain EPEVTQTPSHQVTQMGQEVILRCVPISNHLYFYWYRQILGQKVEFLVSFYNNEISEKSEIFDDQFSVERPDGSNFTLKIRSTKLEDSAMYFCASSETQWRLVYDEQFFGPGTRLTVL.

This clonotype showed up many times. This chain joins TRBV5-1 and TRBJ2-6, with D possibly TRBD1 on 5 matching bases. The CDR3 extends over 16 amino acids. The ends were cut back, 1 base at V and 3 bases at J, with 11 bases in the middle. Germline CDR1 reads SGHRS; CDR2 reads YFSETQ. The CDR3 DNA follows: TGCGCCAGCAGCTTGCCGCAGGGCCTTGGGGCCAACGTCCTGACTTTC. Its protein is CASSLPQGLGANVLTF.

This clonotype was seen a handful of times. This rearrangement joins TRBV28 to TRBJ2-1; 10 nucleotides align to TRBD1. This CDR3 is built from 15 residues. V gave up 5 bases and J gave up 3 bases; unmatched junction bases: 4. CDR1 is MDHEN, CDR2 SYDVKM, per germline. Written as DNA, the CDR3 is TGTGCCAGCAGTAGAAGGACAGGGGGCTACAATGAGCAGTTCTTC. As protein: CASSRRTGGYNEQFF.

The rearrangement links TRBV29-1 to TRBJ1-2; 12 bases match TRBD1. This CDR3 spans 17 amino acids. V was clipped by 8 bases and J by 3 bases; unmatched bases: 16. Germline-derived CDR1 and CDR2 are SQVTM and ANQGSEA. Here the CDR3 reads CSFLGTGGDLNHYGYTF. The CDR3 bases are TGCAGCTTCCTCGGGACAGGGGGCGATCTGAACCACTATGGCTACACCTTC.

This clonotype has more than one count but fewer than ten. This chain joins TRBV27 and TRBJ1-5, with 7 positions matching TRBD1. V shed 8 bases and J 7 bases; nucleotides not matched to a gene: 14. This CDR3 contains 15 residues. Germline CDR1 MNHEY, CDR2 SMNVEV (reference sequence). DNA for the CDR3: TGTGCCAGCGATGGTCCGGGACAGAGTATCCAGCCCCAGCATTTT. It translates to CASDGPGQSIQPQHF.

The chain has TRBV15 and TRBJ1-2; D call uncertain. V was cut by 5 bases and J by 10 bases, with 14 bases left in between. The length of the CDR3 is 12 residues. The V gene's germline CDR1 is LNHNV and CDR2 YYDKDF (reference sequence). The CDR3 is CATSPAGWAYTF. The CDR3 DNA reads TGTGCCACCAGCCCCGCGGGGTGGGCCTACACCTTC.